This T cell receptor (beta chain) appears in the sequencing data of a study of T cells in Graves' hyperthyroidism and ophthalmopathy. With 0 bases removed from V and 3 bases from J, the gap between germline ends came to 6 bases. The germline V gene encodes CDR1 LGHNA and CDR2 YNFKEQ. The CDR3 loop spans 13 amino acids. This clonotype turned up a few times. Amplified TCR beta CDR3 regions came from RNA transcripts. The HTBI primer set was used in a first-round RT-PCR of the TCR CDR3. TCRdb ran MiXCR on the multiplex PCR reads and lists one entry per CDR3 protein. This table has some 370,000 distinct CDR3 sequences, roughly an eighth appearing once.

This TCR was recovered from a man aged 50-59 years with Graves' ophthalmopathy. The rearrangement joins TRBV4-2 to TRBJ2-7, with D unclear. The sample was blood. The CDR3 nucleotides are TGTGCCAGCAGCCAAGAGGAACTCTACGAGCAGTACTTC. Protein sequence: CASSQEELYEQYF.